This passage covers 7 T cell receptor beta chains from one sample sequenced in a study of blood T cell repertoires in COVID-19. Here immunoSEQ multiplex PCR was the method, and the copy in TCRdb shows in-frame clones only, minus some. The table records approximately 300,000 clones, approximately 91% of them present only once. The sequenced sample was peripheral blood. The origin of the receptors is a woman in her 30s with COVID-19, enrolled during active disease.

This clone was seen only a few times. The V and J genes are TRBV29-1 and TRBJ1-6, with TRBD1 matching 9 bases. This CDR3 has 14 residues. With V trimmed by 8 bases and J by 7 bases, 9 bases remained unmatched. Per the germline V gene, CDR1 is SQVTM and CDR2 is ANQGSEA. The CDR3 loop is CSIRDRDLNSPLHF. For the CDR3, the DNA is TGCAGCATCCGGGACAGGGATCTGAATTCACCCCTCCACTTT. Drawing the rest from reference TRBV29-1 and TRBJ1-6, the complete variable domain is SAVISQKPSRDICQRGTSLTIQCQVDSQVTMMFWYRQQPGQSLTLIATANQGSEATYESGFVIDKFPISRPNLTFSTLTVSNMSPEDSSIYLCSIRDRDLNSPLHFGNGTRLTVT.

The J gene is TRBJ1-5, the V gene TRBV7-2; 7 nucleotides line up with TRBD1. The CDR3 length is 17 residues. Germline-derived CDR1 and CDR2 are SGHTA and FQGNSA. The J segment lost 7 bases and the V segment lost 5 bases, leaving 17 bases of the junction unmatched. CDR3 residues: CASSPPPYRGFGQPQHF. CDR3 bases: TGTGCCAGCAGCCCACCCCCCTACAGGGGCTTTGGCCAGCCCCAGCATTTT.

V usage is TRBV9 and J usage is TRBJ2-1, with D maybe TRBD1 (5 bases). Trimming removed 3 bases at V and 5 bases at J, with 12 bases between. Germline V CDR1 and CDR2: SGDLS, YYNGEE. This CDR3 comprises 14 residues. In DNA form, the CDR3 reads TGTGCCAGCAGCGGTGCTAGGGGCGACAATGAGCAGTTCTTC. This encodes CASSGARGDNEQFF.

This clone was counted once. The CDR3 bases are TGTGCCAGCAGCTTAGAGACTAGCGGGAGCCCGATCTCCTACAATGAGCAGTTCTTC. It codes for CASSLETSGSPISYNEQFF. The chain uses TRBV7-8 and TRBJ2-1; 12 bases match TRBD2. CDR3 length equals 19 residues. Germline V CDR1 and CDR2: SGHVS, FQNEAQ. J lost 0 bases, V lost 1 base, and 7 bases had no gene match.

The rearrangement uses TRBV11-3 and TRBJ2-1; D is possibly TRBD1 (5 bases). Per the germline V gene, CDR1 is SGHNT and CDR2 is YENEEA. The ends were cut back, 1 base at V and 0 bases at J, with 13 bases in the middle. This CDR3 spans 17 amino acids. The CDR3 DNA is TGTGCCAGCAGCTTAGGGGGCCCTACGAGCTCCTACAATGAGCAGTTCTTC. Translation gives CASSLGGPTSSYNEQFF.

The chain carries TRBV10-1 and TRBJ1-5; tentative D call: TRBD1 (6 bases). Germline CDR1 is WNHNN and CDR2 is SYGVQD (reference sequence). This CDR3 is built from 15 residues. V dropped 2 bases and J dropped 6 bases, with 14 bases sitting between them. The CDR3 DNA follows: TGCGCCAGCAGTGAGACAGGGAAACTCGGTCAGCCCCAGCATTTT. This translates into CASSETGKLGQPQHF.

The rearrangement uses TRBV20-1 and TRBJ1-1; D not resolved. Germline CDR1 reads DFQATT; CDR2 reads SNEGSKA (reference sequence). The CDR3 loop spans 11 amino acids. This CDR3 reads CSPVLNTEAFF. Written as DNA, the CDR3 is TGCAGCCCTGTCCTGAACACTGAAGCTTTCTTT.